This is a list of T cell receptor beta chains from one sample in a study of lymphopenia after photon versus proton radiotherapy. Repertoires were generated with immunoSEQ multiplex PCR, while TCRdb's copy carries only in-frame clones and drops some. The sample holds tens of thousands of clones, approximately 95% seen once. Sequencing was performed on peripheral blood, taken from a patient treated with photon-based radiotherapy. Source of these receptors: a woman in her forties or fifties with cholangiocarcinoma. The CDR3 runs from the conserved cysteine through the conserved F or W. D genes are given only for firm matches.

j_gene,len,v_gene,d_gene,CDR3aa,CDR3nt
TRBJ2-1,15,TRBV6-5,.,CASSHTAESYNEQFF,TGTGCCAGCAGTCACACTGCGGAGTCCTACAATGAGCAGTTCTTC
TRBJ1-5,16,TRBV19,.,CASSIEGGASNQPQHF,TGTGCCAGTAGTATAGAGGGAGGGGCGAGCAATCAGCCCCAGCATTTT
TRBJ2-3,16,TRBV7-9,TRBD1,CASSLEGTGSTDTQYF,TGTGCCAGCAGCTTAGAGGGGACAGGGAGCACAGATACGCAGTATTTT
TRBJ1-1,13,TRBV4-3,.,CASSQTGSTEAFF,TGCGCCAGCAGCCAAACGGGTAGCACTGAAGCTTTCTTT
TRBJ1-1,15,TRBV5-1,.,CASSLALGGNTEAFF,TGCGCCAGCAGCTTGGCATTGGGAGGGAACACTGAAGCTTTCTTT
TRBJ2-3,14,TRBV5-1,TRBD1,CASSRQGSPDTQYF,TGCGCCAGCAGTCGACAGGGGAGCCCAGATACGCAGTATTTT
TRBJ2-3,12,TRBV6-1,.,CASSLLTDTQYF,TGTGCCAGCAGTTTGCTCACAGATACGCAGTATTTT
TRBJ1-1,11,TRBV10-3,.,CAISDGSEAFF,TGTGCCATCAGTGACGGGAGTGAAGCTTTCTTT
TRBJ1-2,15,TRBV7-9,.,CASTQGWAGDYGYTF,TGTGCCAGCACCCAAGGGTGGGCAGGGGACTATGGCTACACCTTC
TRBJ1-2,13,TRBV13,.,CASSSQSYYGYTF,TGTGCCAGCAGCTCACAGAGCTATTATGGCTACACCTTC